These 22 T cell receptor beta chains share one sample of origin, sequenced in a study of Ad26.COV2.S vaccination and SARS-CoV-2 variants (dated by TCRdb to the early 2020s). In light of the paper, this sample's time point label describes: individuals recovered from natural SARS-CoV-2 infection. The receptor library was made with the immunoSEQ multiplex PCR assay. TCRdb took over this immuneACCESS table, retaining in-frame rearrangements with V and J assigned. Such tables are incomplete; in checked studies, under half of the missing clones stem from an unresolved V gene, and the remainder is unexplained. The sample table holds over 130,000 clones, of which approximately 90% were seen once. 5% of the sample rests with the top ten. Sequencing used peripheral blood, obtained after recovery from COVID-19. The receptors come from a human donor who had recovered from COVID-19.

The V gene is TRBV5-1, the J gene TRBJ1-4; D gene unclear. Trimming took 4 bases from V and 7 from J, leaving 14 bases between them. From germline, CDR1 is SGHRS and CDR2 YFSETQ. The CDR3 covers 14 residues. The chain's CDR3 is CASSPTPEGEKLFF. The CDR3 bases are TGCGCCAGCAGCCCGACTCCTGAGGGTGAAAAACTGTTTTTT.

The V and J genes are TRBV5-1 and TRBJ2-3, with D uncertain. The V and J ends lost 2 bases and 1 base respectively, with 8 bases between them. The length of the CDR3 is 14 residues. Germline CDR1 reads SGHRS; CDR2 reads YFSETQ. The CDR3 DNA is TGCGCCAGCAGCTTATTGGCGGGCACAGATACGCAGTATTTT. This codes for CASSLLAGTDTQYF.

The gene calls are TRBV24-1 and TRBJ2-1; 8 bases match TRBD2. CDR1 and CDR2 from the germline V gene are KGHDR and SFDVKD. This CDR3 region has 14 residues. V gave up 5 bases and J gave up 5 bases; unmatched junction bases: 4. In DNA, the CDR3 is TGTGCCACCAGTGGTACGGGGGGGAACAATGAGCAGTTCTTC. As protein: CATSGTGGNNEQFF.

The chain carries TRBV4-3 and TRBJ1-4; D unclear. In germline, CDR1 is LGHNA, CDR2 YSLEER. V dropped 1 base and J dropped 8 bases, with 17 bases sitting between them. The CDR3 length is 16 residues. The CDR3 bases are TGCGCCAGCAGCCAAGTCGAGGTAGGGAATAGCGAAAAACTGTTTTTT. It codes for CASSQVEVGNSEKLFF.

The genes are TRBV5-4 and TRBJ1-4; D is uncertain. This CDR3 is built from 14 residues. V shed 3 bases and J shed 7 bases, with 13 bases lying between them. CDR1 is SGHNT, CDR2 YYREEE, per germline (reference sequence). CDR3 nucleotides: TGTGCCAGCAGCTCCGACATAGGTGGTGAAAAACTGTTTTTT. It yields the protein CASSSDIGGEKLFF.

The chain uses TRBV30 and TRBJ1-6; D ambiguous. Deletions cut 0 bases from V and 6 bases from J, with 6 bases between. Germline V CDR1 and CDR2: GTSNPN, SVGIG (reference sequence). The CDR3 length is 13 residues. In DNA, the CDR3 is TGTGCCTGGAGTGTACTTGGTAATTCACCCCTCCACTTT. It translates to CAWSVLGNSPLHF.

The chain combines TRBV10-3 with TRBJ2-7; 11 bases match TRBD2. This CDR3 is 15 amino acids long. In germline, CDR1 is ENHRY, CDR2 SYGVKD. Losses at the gene ends were 6 bases for V and 5 bases for J; bases not matched to a gene: 9. The CDR3 DNA reads as TGTGCCATCAGCGATTTAGCGGGGGGGATAGACGAGCAGTACTTC. This gives the protein CAISDLAGGIDEQYF.

This clone was recorded once. The chain recombines TRBV9 with TRBJ1-3; 7 positions agree with TRBD1. The V gene end was trimmed by 0 bases and the J gene end by 0 bases; junction bases not matched to a gene: 9. Per the germline V gene, CDR1 is SGDLS and CDR2 is YYNGEE. The CDR3 totals 18 residues. The CDR3 here is CASSVGGLGQHSGNTIYF. The CDR3 nucleotides read TGTGCCAGCAGCGTAGGTGGACTGGGACAGCACTCTGGAAACACCATATATTTT.

The rearrangement joins TRBV5-4 to TRBJ2-3; D is undetermined. CDR3 length: 12 amino acids. V lost 4 bases and J lost 6, with 9 bases in between. Germline V gives CDR1 SGHNT, CDR2 YYREEE (reference sequence). CDR3 protein: CASSGRPDTQYF. The CDR3 DNA sequence: TGTGCCAGCAGCGGAAGGCCTGATACGCAGTATTTT.

To note about this clone: Within the sample, other DNA sequences also encode this same CDR3. The genes are TRBV6-5 and TRBJ1-6, with D maybe TRBD1 (5 bases). Trimming left V 6 bases short and J 7 bases short, with 13 bases between. The CDR3 is 14 amino acids. CDR1 and CDR2 from the germline V gene are MNHEY and SVGAGI. Here the CDR3 reads CASRGGWQNSPLHF. DNA of the CDR3: TGTGCCAGCAGGGGGGGGTGGCAGAATTCACCCCTCCACTTT.

This clone was counted a single time. The chain couples TRBV9 to TRBJ1-1; 7 nucleotides match TRBD1. The CDR3 contains 15 residues. Germline-derived CDR1 and CDR2 are SGDLS and YYNGEE. The trim removed 3 bases at V and 5 bases at J, leaving 10 bases unmatched. For the CDR3, the DNA is TGTGCCAGCAGCGGATTTCAGGGGGGAGAAACTGAAGCTTTCTTT. Encoded protein: CASSGFQGGETEAFF.

Only one count was recorded for this clone. The V and J genes are TRBV13 and TRBJ2-5; a possible D gene is TRBD2 (6 bases). V gave up 3 bases and J gave up 2 bases, with 13 bases separating them. The germline V gene has CDR1 PRHDT and CDR2 FYEKMQ (reference sequence). This CDR3 contains 15 residues. The CDR3 DNA reads TGTGCCAGCAGCTTCCCGGGGGATTCACAAGAGACCCAGTACTTC. It codes for CASSFPGDSQETQYF.

The chain combines TRBV3-1 (or the pseudogene TRBV3-2) with TRBJ1-2, with D hard to call. Germline loops: CDR1 LGHDT, CDR2 YNNKEL (reference sequence). The CDR3 loop spans 11 amino acids. Trimming shortened V by 5 bases and J by 8 bases, and 9 bases separated the two germline ends. CDR3 DNA sequence: TGTGCCAGCAGCTTAGGTGGAGGCTACACCTTC. Protein sequence: CASSLGGGYTF.

V is TRBV6-5 and J is TRBJ2-3; no definite D call. Trimming took off 2 bases at V and 4 bases at J, with 13 bases between the two ends. Per germline, CDR1 MNHEY and CDR2 SVGAGI. The CDR3 has 15 residues. This CDR3 reads CASSYNPYQADTQYF. The DNA of the CDR3 is TGTGCCAGCAGTTACAACCCATATCAGGCAGATACGCAGTATTTT.

This clone was observed a single time. The chain couples TRBV28 to TRBJ2-1; 10 bases match TRBD2. The CDR3 has 19 residues. Trimming removed 5 bases from V and 0 bases from J; junction bases left unmatched: 13. CDR1 is MDHEN, CDR2 SYDVKM, per germline. The CDR3 sequence is CASSPNGASGGFSYNEQFF. The CDR3 DNA follows: TGTGCCAGCAGTCCCAATGGGGCTAGCGGGGGATTCTCCTACAATGAGCAGTTCTTC.

The chain links TRBV19 to TRBJ2-1; 7 bases map to TRBD1. Germline CDR1 and CDR2: LNHDA and SQIVND (reference sequence). The CDR3 totals 17 residues. Losses at the gene ends were 6 bases for V and 4 bases for J; bases not matched to a gene: 15. CDR3 residues: CASRKPSRGGDYNEQFF. The CDR3 DNA is TGTGCCAGTAGGAAACCCTCAAGAGGGGGCGATTACAATGAGCAGTTCTTC.

The V call is TRBV19, the J call TRBJ1-3; maybe TRBD1 (5 bases). V lost 2 bases, J lost 0 bases, and 14 bases lay in between. The CDR3 totals 17 residues. Germline CDR1 and CDR2: LNHDA and SQIVND (reference sequence). The CDR3 DNA is TGTGCCAGTAGTATAAGTTCGGGACCGCCCTCTGGAAACACCATATATTTT. As protein: CASSISSGPPSGNTIYF. The variable domain in full, with the rest retrieved from reference TRBV19 and TRBJ1-3, is DGGITQSPKYLFRKEGQNVTLSCEQNLNHDAMYWYRQDPGQGLRLIYYSQIVNDFQKGDIAEGYSVSREKKESFPLTVTSAQKNPTAFYLCASSISSGPPSGNTIYFGEGSWLTVV.

This rearrangement joins TRBV6-5 to TRBJ2-2; 7 bases match TRBD1. The V gene end was trimmed by 10 bases and the J gene end by 0 bases; junction bases not matched to a gene: 8. CDR3 length: 15 residues. The germline V gene encodes CDR1 MNHEY and CDR2 SVGAGI. The CDR3 DNA reads TGTGCCACCCTACCGGACAGGCCGAACACCGGGGAGCTGTTTTTT. It encodes CATLPDRPNTGELFF.

The chain joins TRBV19 to TRBJ1-2; D is unclear. Germline-derived CDR1 and CDR2 are LNHDA and SQIVND (reference sequence). The CDR3 is made up of 12 amino acids. V shed 3 bases and J shed 8 bases, with 10 bases lying between them. As DNA, the CDR3 is TGTGCCAGTAGTATCTCCGCCGGGGGCTACACCTTC. Translated: CASSISAGGYTF. Full variable domain (outside the CDR3, taken from reference TRBV19 and TRBJ1-2): DGGITQSPKYLFRKEGQNVTLSCEQNLNHDAMYWYRQDPGQGLRLIYYSQIVNDFQKGDIAEGYSVSREKKESFPLTVTSAQKNPTAFYLCASSISAGGYTFGSGTRLTVV.

The chain is built from TRBV19 and TRBJ2-2; D tentatively fits TRBD1 or TRBD2 (5 bases each). Per germline, CDR1 LNHDA and CDR2 SQIVND (reference sequence). V lost 10 bases, J lost 8 bases, and 14 bases lay in between. This CDR3 is built from 12 residues. The CDR3 sequence: CATMPWGGELFF. The DNA of the CDR3 is TGTGCCACCATGCCGTGGGGGGGGGAGCTGTTTTTT.

This clone was recorded a few times. V gene TRBV6-6 combines with J gene TRBJ2-7; possibly TRBD1 for D (6 bases). CDR1 is MNHNY and CDR2 is SVGAGI in the germline V gene (reference sequence). Trimming removed 0 bases from V and 4 bases from J, with 10 bases in between. This CDR3 region has 14 residues. The CDR3, as DNA: TGTGCCAGCAGTTACTCGAGCAGGGGTTACGAGCAGTACTTC. Amino acids: CASSYSSRGYEQYF.

The J gene is TRBJ1-2, the V gene TRBV6-5; perhaps TRBD1 as D (5 bases). Trimming removed 2 bases from V and 6 bases from J, with 13 bases in between. The CDR3 runs 14 residues. In germline, CDR1 is MNHEY, CDR2 SVGAGI. The DNA for the CDR3 is TGTGCCAGCAGTTACGGGGGAGAGGGTGATGGCTACACCTTC. This sequence encodes CASSYGGEGDGYTF.